These 29 T cell receptor beta chains were sequenced from one sample in a study of T cell responses to AZD1222 COVID-19 vaccine. Profiling relied on immunoSEQ multiplex PCR, and the TCRdb table lists in-frame clones only, not all of them. This table has 100,000 or so clones, about 90% appearing once. The source material was peripheral blood, sampled on day 0 of MenACWY control vaccination. Every receptor here comes from an adult in good health.

The V gene is TRBV7-9, the J gene TRBJ2-3; the match to TRBD2 covers 12 bases. Germline V gene lookup returns CDR1 SEHNR and CDR2 FQNEAQ (reference sequence). The junction had 11 bases not matched to a gene; V was cut back by 3 bases and J by 4 bases. The CDR3 runs to 18 residues. The CDR3 bases are TGTGCCAGCAGCTTCTCCCTAGCGGGGGGGCCGGGTGCAGATACGCAGTATTTT. It encodes CASSFSLAGGPGADTQYF. Full variable domain (missing parts from reference TRBV7-9 and TRBJ2-3): DTGVSQNPRHKITKRGQNVTFRCDPISEHNRLYWYRQTLGQGPEFLTYFQNEAQLEKSRLLSDRFSAERPKGSFSTLEIQRTEQGDSAMYLCASSFSLAGGPGADTQYFGPGTRLTVL.

The chain carries TRBV5-1 and TRBJ1-3, with D possibly TRBD1 on 5 matching bases. V lost 0 bases and J 8 bases, leaving 15 bases between the germline ends. The CDR3 extends over 15 amino acids. The V gene's germline CDR1 is SGHRS and CDR2 YFSETQ. The CDR3 sequence: CASSLAGRQGDTIYF. CDR3 coding DNA: TGCGCCAGCAGCTTGGCCGGCAGGCAGGGCGACACCATATATTTT.

The CDR3 DNA is TGTGCCAGCAGGACCCGATCCACAGTGGCAGATACGCAGTATTTT. This codes for CASRTRSTVADTQYF. The gene calls are TRBV2 and TRBJ2-3; no clear D. Between the trimmed V and J ends, which lost 6 bases and 4 bases, there was a span of 17 bases. The CDR3 extends over 15 amino acids. Germline CDR1 and CDR2: SNHLY and FYNNEI.

The sample holds many counts of this clone. Distinct nucleotide sequences in the sample also encode this CDR3. The V gene is TRBV5-1, the J gene TRBJ2-2, with 7 bases lining up with TRBD1. Per the germline V gene, CDR1 is SGHRS and CDR2 is YFSETQ. Trimming removed 2 bases from V and 6 bases from J; junction bases left unmatched: 13. The CDR3 covers 17 residues. In DNA, the CDR3 is TGCGCCAGCAGCTTTCTACTAAGGACCCAGGGGGCCGGGGAGCTGTTTTTT. It codes for CASSFLLRTQGAGELFF.

The chain employs TRBV6-5 and TRBJ1-1; no reliable D call. CDR3 size: 14 residues. Germline V gene data show CDR1 as MNHEY and CDR2 as SVGAGI. Trimming pared 4 bases from V and 5 bases from J, leaving 14 bases between. CDR3 protein: CASSSFGVGTEAFF. DNA for the CDR3: TGTGCCAGCAGTTCCTTCGGGGTTGGTACTGAAGCTTTCTTT.

The gene calls are TRBV6-5 and TRBJ1-5, with 7 bases matching TRBD1. V trimming: 8 bases; J trimming: 5 bases; junction bases outside the gene matches: 9. This CDR3 has 14 amino acids. In germline, CDR1 is MNHEY, CDR2 SVGAGI. The CDR3 region has the DNA TGTGCCAGCTCCCCGAGACAGGGCTATCAGCCCCAGCATTTT. Encoded protein: CASSPRQGYQPQHF.

This clone was detected once. This chain joins TRBV30 and TRBJ1-2, with D perhaps TRBD1 (5 bases). Germline V gene data show CDR1 as GTSNPN and CDR2 as SVGIG (reference sequence). The CDR3 contains 12 residues. Trimming removed 1 base at V and 4 bases at J, with 7 bases between. CDR3 region: CAWSAGGYGYTF. For the CDR3, the DNA is TGTGCCTGGAGTGCGGGGGGCTATGGCTACACCTTC.

This clone was seen just once. The chain links TRBV4-3 to TRBJ2-3; D unclear. The CDR3 runs 13 residues. Germline assignment: CDR1 LGHNA and CDR2 YSLEER. Between the trimmed V and J ends, which lost 4 bases and 5 bases, there was a span of 10 bases. The CDR3 nucleotides read TGCGCCAGCAGCCTAGAACGGCGAGATACGCAGTATTTT. This encodes CASSLERRDTQYF.

This clone was picked up one time. The V and J genes are TRBV15 and TRBJ2-1; no definite D call. Looked up from germline, CDR1 is LNHNV and CDR2 is YYDKDF (reference sequence). This CDR3 contains 13 residues. With 4 bases removed from V and 5 bases from J, the gap between germline ends came to 9 bases. The CDR3 here is CATSKDPNNEQFF. The CDR3 DNA is TGTGCCACCAGCAAAGACCCAAACAATGAGCAGTTCTTC.

DNA for the CDR3: TGTGCCAGCTCACCGACACAGGGCTACGAGCAGTACTTC. Protein: CASSPTQGYEQYF. The rearrangement links TRBV18 to TRBJ2-7; D possibly corresponds to TRBD1 (6 bases). V lost 3 bases and J 3 bases, leaving 9 bases between the germline ends. The CDR3 consists of 13 residues. Germline V lookup: CDR1 KGHSH, CDR2 LQKENI.

The chain recombines TRBV7-2 with TRBJ1-2; possibly TRBD1 for D (6 bases). CDR3 size: 17 residues. In germline, CDR1 is SGHTA, CDR2 FQGNSA. V lost 2 bases to trimming and J lost 4 bases, with 20 bases between them. In DNA form, the CDR3 reads TGTGCCAGCAGCTTAACAGGGAGGGATAGCGGGCTCTATGGCTACACCTTC. Protein sequence: CASSLTGRDSGLYGYTF.

The chain has TRBV7-2 and TRBJ2-1, with D possibly TRBD2 on 5 matching bases. The ends were cut back, 5 bases at V and 8 bases at J, with 13 bases in the middle. The CDR3 extends over 13 amino acids. Germline-derived CDR1 and CDR2 are SGHTA and FQGNSA. The CDR3, as DNA: TGTGCCAGCAGCCCCCGGAGCGGCCATGAGCAGTTCTTC. It yields the protein CASSPRSGHEQFF.

This clone was observed a few times. V gene TRBV18 combines with J gene TRBJ1-2; D gene unclear. The CDR3 contains 14 residues. V shed 0 bases and J shed 2 bases, with 7 bases lying between them. Germline CDR1 is KGHSH and CDR2 is LQKENI. CDR3 in amino acids: CASSPPAGNYGYTF. As DNA, the CDR3 is TGTGCCAGCTCACCACCGGCAGGCAACTATGGCTACACCTTC.

The chain has TRBV7-9 and TRBJ2-7; TRBD1 matches 7 bases. Germline assignment: CDR1 SEHNR and CDR2 FQNEAQ (reference sequence). The J segment lost 3 bases and the V segment lost 4 bases, leaving 3 bases of the junction unmatched. This CDR3 contains 13 residues. In DNA, the CDR3 is TGTGCCAGCAGCTCGGGACAGTTCTACGAGCAGTACTTC. Translating it yields CASSSGQFYEQYF. The entire variable domain, with the rest obtained from reference TRBV7-9 and TRBJ2-7, is as follows: DTGVSQNPRHKITKRGQNVTFRCDPISEHNRLYWYRQTLGQGPEFLTYFQNEAQLEKSRLLSDRFSAERPKGSFSTLEIQRTEQGDSAMYLCASSSGQFYEQYFGPGTRLTVT.

This clone was observed a single time. This sample includes further DNA sequences coding for the same CDR3. This sequence joins TRBV18 and TRBJ2-7; D is perhaps TRBD2 (6 bases). The CDR3 sequence is 12 residues long. Deletions cut 3 bases from V and 3 bases from J, with 6 bases between. In germline, CDR1 is KGHSH, CDR2 LQKENI. The CDR3 region is CASSPEGYEQYF. CDR3 nucleotides: TGTGCCAGCTCACCGGAGGGCTACGAGCAGTACTTC. Full variable domain (missing parts from reference TRBV18 and TRBJ2-7): NAGVMQNPRHLVRRRGQEARLRCSPMKGHSHVYWYRQLPEEGLKFMVYLQKENIIDESGMPKERFSAEFPKEGPSILRIQQVVRGDSAAYFCASSPEGYEQYFGPGTRLTVT.

J is TRBJ2-1 and V is TRBV11-3; tentatively, D is TRBD2 (6 bases). CDR1 and CDR2 (germline): SGHNT, YENEEA. Trimming cost V 5 bases and J 0 bases, with 14 bases left between them. This CDR3 is built from 16 residues. CDR3 residues: CASSHRGRSSYNEQFF. DNA of the CDR3: TGTGCCAGCAGCCATCGTGGGAGGAGCTCCTACAATGAGCAGTTCTTC.

This clone was observed once. The chain links TRBV11-2 to TRBJ1-1, with a weak D call TRBD1 (6 bases). Trimming removed 9 bases at V and 5 bases at J, with 16 bases between. The CDR3 spans 13 residues. The germline V gene encodes CDR1 SGHAT and CDR2 FQNNGV. CDR3 in DNA: TGTGCCAGTGGGCGAGGGGGGAGGACTGAAGCTTTCTTT. Protein sequence: CASGRGGRTEAFF.

The chain links TRBV6-2 or TRBV6-3 to TRBJ2-5; no firm D call. The CDR3 is made up of 14 amino acids. Germline CDR1 is MNHEY and CDR2 is SVGEGT. V was trimmed by 2 bases and J by 4 bases, leaving 11 bases between them. The CDR3 nucleotides read TGTGCCAGCAGTTACGGTAAATTGGGAGAGACCCAGTACTTC. It yields the protein CASSYGKLGETQYF.

The table lists this clone with a few counts. One end of the junction varies from germline; a read error may be responsible. The CDR3 DNA reads TGTGCCAGCTCACGTTCTCAGGGGGCGTCCTTCGAGCAGTACTTC. It yields the protein CASSRSQGASFEQYF. This chain joins TRBV18 and TRBJ2-7, with 8 bases matching TRBD1. This CDR3 comprises 15 residues. CDR1 is KGHSH and CDR2 is LQKENI in the germline V gene.

The chain uses TRBV5-4 and TRBJ1-2; D possibly corresponds to TRBD1 (5 bases). The V gene lost 5 bases and the J gene lost 2 bases, with 13 bases spanning the gap. Germline lookup yields CDR1 SGHNT and CDR2 YYREEE (reference sequence). The CDR3 extends over 14 amino acids. The CDR3 reads CASRAGTGNYGYTF. Here the CDR3 DNA reads TGTGCCAGCAGGGCCGGGACGGGGAACTATGGCTACACCTTC.

This chain uses TRBV18 with TRBJ2-7, with D unclear. The CDR3 sequence is 13 residues long. The germline V gene has CDR1 KGHSH and CDR2 LQKENI. The V end was cut by 3 bases, the J end by 9 bases, with 15 bases between. CDR3 amino acids: CASSPDRKLGQYF. The CDR3 nucleotides read TGTGCCAGCTCACCGGACCGAAAACTGGGGCAGTACTTC.

This clone was detected a few times. The chain recombines TRBV5-4 with TRBJ2-7, with unresolved D. The germline V and J ends were trimmed by 3 bases and 0 bases, with 10 bases remaining between them. This CDR3 contains 14 residues. Germline CDR1 reads SGHNT; CDR2 reads YYREEE (reference sequence). This CDR3 is CASSSAEPSYEQYF. The CDR3 DNA sequence: TGTGCCAGCAGCTCCGCAGAGCCCTCCTACGAGCAGTACTTC.

V gene TRBV6-5 combines with J gene TRBJ2-2; possible D gene TRBD2, 5 bases. CDR1 is MNHEY, CDR2 SVGAGI, per germline. V was trimmed by 5 bases and J by 0 bases, leaving 10 bases between them. The CDR3 totals 15 residues. CDR3 DNA sequence: TGTGCCAGCAGTCCCGGACTCGCGAACACCGGGGAGCTGTTTTTT. It translates to CASSPGLANTGELFF.

The rearrangement links TRBV9 to TRBJ2-2; 11 positions match TRBD1. Trimming at V came to 4 bases and at J to 5 bases, leaving 13 bases not matched to a gene. The CDR3 contains 18 residues. Germline assignment: CDR1 SGDLS and CDR2 YYNGEE. The DNA of the CDR3 is TGTGCCAGCAGCCTCCGGGACAGGGGGTATGGGGAGACCGGGGAGCTGTTTTTT. It codes for CASSLRDRGYGETGELFF.

This clone is a singleton in its sample. The chain uses TRBV4-3 and TRBJ2-7, with D perhaps TRBD2 (5 bases). Germline V gives CDR1 LGHNA, CDR2 YSLEER. The V end was cut by 0 bases, the J end by 5 bases, with 8 bases between. There are 13 residues in the CDR3. The CDR3 nucleotides are TGCGCCAGCAGCCAAGATATCGGGAACGAGCAGTACTTC. Translated, it gives CASSQDIGNEQYF.

This clone was seen only once. This chain links TRBV12-3 or TRBV12-4 with TRBJ1-2; D unclear. The length of the CDR3 is 13 residues. V was trimmed by 5 bases and J by 6 bases, leaving 13 bases between them. CDR3 residues: CASSPPSLDGYTF. The CDR3, as DNA: TGTGCCAGCAGTCCCCCCTCCTTGGATGGCTACACCTTC.

V gene TRBV27 combines with J gene TRBJ2-7, with D possibly being TRBD1 (5 bases). The CDR3 is 14 amino acids. Per the germline V gene, CDR1 is MNHEY and CDR2 is SMNVEV (reference sequence). V was shortened by 3 bases and J by 2 bases, with 11 bases between the two germline ends. The CDR3 DNA sequence: TGTGCCAGCAGTTTCAGGGTAGGGCCCTACGAGCAGTACTTC. Translated: CASSFRVGPYEQYF.

The V call is TRBV19, the J call TRBJ1-5; D gene ambiguous. There are 12 residues in the CDR3. V lost 0 bases and J lost 9, with 6 bases in between. Germline V lookup: CDR1 LNHDA, CDR2 SQIVND (reference sequence). CDR3 amino acids: CASSIDVRPQHF. In DNA, the CDR3 is TGTGCCAGTAGTATAGACGTTCGGCCCCAGCATTTT. The whole variable domain, filled in from reference TRBV19 and TRBJ1-5, reads DGGITQSPKYLFRKEGQNVTLSCEQNLNHDAMYWYRQDPGQGLRLIYYSQIVNDFQKGDIAEGYSVSREKKESFPLTVTSAQKNPTAFYLCASSIDVRPQHFGDGTRLSIL.

A remark on this clone: Other DNA sequences within the sample encode an identical CDR3. The rearrangement uses TRBV7-2 and TRBJ2-3; 8 bases fit TRBD2. V gave up 0 bases and J gave up 0 bases; unmatched junction bases: 5. The CDR3 runs to 17 residues. CDR1 is SGHTA and CDR2 is FQGNSA in the germline V gene. This chain's CDR3 is CASSLASGTSSTDTQYF. The CDR3 DNA sequence: TGTGCCAGCAGCTTAGCTAGCGGGACCTCTAGCACAGATACGCAGTATTTT.